This TCR beta chain was obtained from a study of blood T cell repertoires in COVID-19. Study-wide context: From T cells, B-cell-depleted T cells, or PBMCs came the material, which was cDNA or gDNA.

Per germline, CDR1 LNHDA and CDR2 SQIVND (reference sequence). V lost 4 bases and J 10 bases, leaving 17 bases between the germline ends. CDR3 length: 15 amino acids. Profiled with immunoSEQ multiplex PCR; TCRdb holds only in-frame clones, not every one. Among 95,000 to 150,000 clones, 83% were seen once, and the ten largest hold roughly 5.5%. This sequence joins TRBV19 and TRBJ1-6; a possible D gene is TRBD1 (6 bases). This sequence was found in a man older than 75 with active or convalescent COVID-19. Sequences were obtained from peripheral blood. CDR3 bases: TGTGCCAGTAGTACGGGACATTGGGTAGAGTCACCCCTCCACTTT. Its protein is CASSTGHWVESPLHF.